The 19 T cell receptor beta chains in this list originate from one sample, sequenced in a study of neurological immune-mediated disorders. One entry per CDR3 protein results from TCRdb running MiXCR on the 5' RACE reads. Among roughly 16,000 distinct CDR3 sequences listed, roughly 10% were seen once. Specimen: CD8+ T cells from blood. Receptor source: a man aged 50 or older in good health.

This chain uses TRBV7-6 with TRBJ2-1; D is uncertain. This CDR3 contains 13 residues. The germline CDR1 and CDR2 sequences are SGHVS and FNYEAQ. The ends were cut back, 2 bases at V and 5 bases at J, with 7 bases in the middle. The CDR3 protein is CASSLLADNEQFF. The CDR3 region has the DNA TGTGCCAGCAGCTTATTGGCAGACAATGAGCAGTTCTTC.

This clonotype was observed many times. The chain is built from TRBV5-6 and TRBJ2-3; D may match TRBD1 or TRBD2 (6 bases each). The CDR3 runs to 14 residues. V lost 0 bases and J 10 bases, leaving 15 bases between the germline ends. Germline V lookup: CDR1 SGHDT, CDR2 YYEEEE. The CDR3 loop is CASSLGRGELPQYF. The CDR3 coding sequence is TGTGCCAGCAGCTTGGGGAGGGGGGAGTTACCGCAGTATTTT.

This clonotype is termed medium-sized. CDR3 in amino acids: CATSDSLAGDSGANVLTF. As DNA, the CDR3 is TGTGCCACCAGTGACTCACTAGCGGGGGACTCTGGGGCCAACGTCCTGACTTTC. The genes are TRBV24-1 and TRBJ2-6, with 11 bases fitting TRBD2. V lost 4 bases to trimming and J lost 0 bases; unmatched junction nucleotides: 4. Germline assignment: CDR1 KGHDR and CDR2 SFDVKD. The CDR3 covers 18 residues.

The V gene is TRBV28, the J gene TRBJ2-1, with TRBD1 identical over 7 bases. CDR1 is MDHEN and CDR2 is SYDVKM in the germline V gene. The V segment lost 6 bases and the J segment 7 bases; nucleotides outside the gene matches: 6. The CDR3 totals 13 residues. The CDR3 region is CASRPTGMNEQFF. CDR3 DNA sequence: TGTGCCAGCAGACCGACAGGGATGAATGAGCAGTTCTTC.

This clonotype was seen repeatedly, ten times or more. The J gene is TRBJ2-7, the V gene TRBV27; D gene ambiguous. The V end was cut by 3 bases, the J end by 2 bases, with 8 bases between. This CDR3 has 13 residues. The germline CDR1 and CDR2 sequences are MNHEY and SMNVEV (reference sequence). The CDR3 nucleotides read TGTGCCAGCAGTTTGGCTAGGACCTACGAGCAGTACTTC. As protein: CASSLARTYEQYF.

This clonotype was detected many times. The V and J genes are TRBV7-8 and TRBJ2-7; D is perhaps TRBD2 (6 bases). V lost 5 bases and J 2 bases, leaving 13 bases between the germline ends. CDR3 length: 14 residues. Per the germline V gene, CDR1 is SGHVS and CDR2 is FQNEAQ. CDR3 sequence reads: CASSPGSYAYEQYF. CDR3 nucleotides: TGTGCCAGCAGCCCCGGGAGTTATGCCTACGAGCAGTACTTC.

Concerning this clonotype itself: Germline and junction disagree at one end, which may indicate a read error. The chain recombines TRBV4-2 with TRBJ2-7; no clear D gene. The CDR3 spans 13 residues. The germline V gene encodes CDR1 LGHNA and CDR2 YNFKEQ. The chain's CDR3 is CANSQVAGDEQYF. The CDR3 nucleotides are TGTGCCAACAGCCAAGTCGCTGGAGACGAGCAGTACTTC.

This clonotype was counted many times. This chain uses TRBV28 with TRBJ2-2; maybe TRBD2 (6 bases). Looked up from germline, CDR1 is MDHEN and CDR2 is SYDVKM. The CDR3 is made up of 14 amino acids. The germline V and J ends were trimmed by 3 bases and 5 bases, with 10 bases remaining between them. Here the CDR3 DNA reads TGTGCCAGCAGTTTCCCAGGGAGGACCGGGGAGCTGTTTTTT. Amino acids: CASSFPGRTGELFF.

This clonotype was recorded at least ten times. The chain employs TRBV7-2 and TRBJ2-7; tentative D call: TRBD2 (6 bases). Between the trimmed V and J ends, which lost 5 bases and 5 bases, there was a span of 10 bases. Per germline, CDR1 SGHTA and CDR2 FQGNSA. The CDR3 length is 12 residues. CDR3 in amino acids: CASSPAGHEQYF. CDR3 coding DNA: TGTGCCAGCAGCCCCGCGGGGCACGAGCAGTACTTC.

This clonotype has ten or more counts. The genes are TRBV28 and TRBJ2-4; D unresolved. Germline CDR1 and CDR2: MDHEN and SYDVKM. V lost 3 bases, J lost 4 bases, and 7 bases lay in between. This CDR3 spans 13 amino acids. Here the CDR3 reads CASSFVGKNIQYF. The CDR3 DNA sequence: TGTGCCAGCAGTTTCGTTGGGAAAAACATTCAGTACTTC. Drawing the rest from reference TRBV28 and TRBJ2-4, the complete variable domain is DVKVTQSSRYLVKRTGEKVFLECVQDMDHENMFWYRQDPGLGLRLIYFSYDVKMKEKGDIPEGYSVSREKKERFSLILESASTNQTSMYLCASSFVGKNIQYFGAGTRLSVL.

This clonotype appeared many times. The rearrangement links TRBV7-8 to TRBJ2-5; D is perhaps TRBD1 (6 bases). The V gene lost 7 bases and the J gene lost 5 bases, with 20 bases spanning the gap. Germline V gene data show CDR1 as SGHVS and CDR2 as FQNEAQ. CDR3 length: 15 residues. The CDR3 loop is CASINLLGANETQYF. The CDR3 bases are TGTGCCAGCATTAACCTGTTGGGGGCCAACGAGACCCAGTACTTC.

At least ten counts were recorded for this clonotype. This chain connects TRBV9 to TRBJ2-1, with D perhaps given as TRBD1 or TRBD2 (7 bases each). Germline V gene sequence: CDR1 SGDLS, CDR2 YYNGEE. The CDR3 has 14 amino acids. V lost 4 bases and J 7 bases, leaving 15 bases between the germline ends. CDR3 coding DNA: TGTGCCAGCAGCCCCTCAGGGGGGGCAAATGAGCAGTTCTTC. Its translation is CASSPSGGANEQFF.

This clonotype was seen ten or more times. This sequence joins TRBV28 and TRBJ2-5; TRBD2 might be the D (5 bases). Germline-derived CDR1 and CDR2 are MDHEN and SYDVKM. Between the trimmed V and J ends, which lost 3 bases and 5 bases, there was a span of 22 bases. The CDR3 totals 17 residues. The DNA of the CDR3 is TGTGCCAGCAGTTTGATAGAAGCGGCAGGAGAGGATGAGACCCAGTACTTC. The encoded protein is CASSLIEAAGEDETQYF.

This clonotype was detected many times. This rearrangement joins TRBV2 to TRBJ2-1; D is uncertain. Germline V lookup: CDR1 SNHLY, CDR2 FYNNEI. The CDR3 loop spans 11 amino acids. V was trimmed by 3 bases and J by 8 bases, leaving 5 bases between them. The CDR3 is CASSDADEQFF. In DNA, the CDR3 is TGTGCCAGCAGTGACGCGGATGAGCAGTTCTTC.

A single count supports this clonotype. This chain joins TRBV7-6 and TRBJ2-7; the D gene could be TRBD1 or TRBD2 (5 bases each). Deletions cut 5 bases from V and 3 bases from J, with 17 bases between. The V gene's germline CDR1 is SGHVS and CDR2 FNYEAQ. The CDR3 length is 15 residues. The CDR3 region has the DNA TGTGCCAGCAGCCGGAACCGGGACCCCTACTACGAGCAGTACTTC. Amino acids: CASSRNRDPYYEQYF.

This clonotype was detected ten times or more. This rearrangement joins TRBV4-3 to TRBJ2-7, with 7 bases identical to TRBD1. The CDR3 contains 17 residues. J gave up 4 bases and V 0 bases, and 12 bases lay outside the gene matches. Germline V CDR1 and CDR2: LGHNA, YSLEER. The CDR3 DNA sequence: TGCGCCAGCAGCCAAGACGTAAAGGGGGCCGCAAATTACGAGCAGTACTTC. This translates into CASSQDVKGAANYEQYF.

The chain has TRBV3-1 and TRBJ1-2; D is perhaps TRBD1 (5 bases). CDR3 length: 15 amino acids. Germline-derived CDR1 and CDR2 are LGHDT and YNNKEL (reference sequence). V lost 1 base and J 4 bases, leaving 13 bases between the germline ends. The CDR3 DNA is TGTGCCAGCAGCCAAGGGGGACCGAACATCTATGGCTACACCTTC. It encodes CASSQGGPNIYGYTF.

This clonotype was recorded many times. Its ends do not fully match the called genes, so a read error is possible. The chain combines TRBV20-1 with TRBJ2-1; 9 bases line up with TRBD2. Germline CDR1 reads DFQATT; CDR2 reads SNEGSKA (reference sequence). The CDR3 runs to 18 residues. CDR3 in amino acids: CSARGGPSAGGPYNEQFF. DNA of the CDR3: TGCAGTGCTAGAGGGGGACCTAGTGCGGGAGGGCCCTATAATGAGCAGTTCTTC.

In this sample, this clonotype turned up many times. The chain combines TRBV2 with TRBJ2-1; tentatively, D is TRBD1 (5 bases). The germline V gene has CDR1 SNHLY and CDR2 FYNNEI. The CDR3 contains 11 residues. V lost 3 bases and J 11 bases, leaving 8 bases between the germline ends. The CDR3 protein is CASSDSGQQFF. The CDR3 DNA follows: TGTGCCAGCAGTGACTCAGGGCAGCAGTTCTTC.